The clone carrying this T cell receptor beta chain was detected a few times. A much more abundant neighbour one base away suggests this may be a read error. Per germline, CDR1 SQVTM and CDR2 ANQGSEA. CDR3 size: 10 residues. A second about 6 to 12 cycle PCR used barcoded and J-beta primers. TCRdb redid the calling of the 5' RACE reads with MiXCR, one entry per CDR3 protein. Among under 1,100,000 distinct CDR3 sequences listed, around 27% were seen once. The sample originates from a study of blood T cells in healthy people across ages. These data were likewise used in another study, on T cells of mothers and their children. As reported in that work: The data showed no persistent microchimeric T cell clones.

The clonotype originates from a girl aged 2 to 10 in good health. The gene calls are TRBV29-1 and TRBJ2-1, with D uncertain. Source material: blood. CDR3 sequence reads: CSVAYNGQFF. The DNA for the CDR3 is TGCAGCGTCGCCTACAATGGGCAGTTCTTC.